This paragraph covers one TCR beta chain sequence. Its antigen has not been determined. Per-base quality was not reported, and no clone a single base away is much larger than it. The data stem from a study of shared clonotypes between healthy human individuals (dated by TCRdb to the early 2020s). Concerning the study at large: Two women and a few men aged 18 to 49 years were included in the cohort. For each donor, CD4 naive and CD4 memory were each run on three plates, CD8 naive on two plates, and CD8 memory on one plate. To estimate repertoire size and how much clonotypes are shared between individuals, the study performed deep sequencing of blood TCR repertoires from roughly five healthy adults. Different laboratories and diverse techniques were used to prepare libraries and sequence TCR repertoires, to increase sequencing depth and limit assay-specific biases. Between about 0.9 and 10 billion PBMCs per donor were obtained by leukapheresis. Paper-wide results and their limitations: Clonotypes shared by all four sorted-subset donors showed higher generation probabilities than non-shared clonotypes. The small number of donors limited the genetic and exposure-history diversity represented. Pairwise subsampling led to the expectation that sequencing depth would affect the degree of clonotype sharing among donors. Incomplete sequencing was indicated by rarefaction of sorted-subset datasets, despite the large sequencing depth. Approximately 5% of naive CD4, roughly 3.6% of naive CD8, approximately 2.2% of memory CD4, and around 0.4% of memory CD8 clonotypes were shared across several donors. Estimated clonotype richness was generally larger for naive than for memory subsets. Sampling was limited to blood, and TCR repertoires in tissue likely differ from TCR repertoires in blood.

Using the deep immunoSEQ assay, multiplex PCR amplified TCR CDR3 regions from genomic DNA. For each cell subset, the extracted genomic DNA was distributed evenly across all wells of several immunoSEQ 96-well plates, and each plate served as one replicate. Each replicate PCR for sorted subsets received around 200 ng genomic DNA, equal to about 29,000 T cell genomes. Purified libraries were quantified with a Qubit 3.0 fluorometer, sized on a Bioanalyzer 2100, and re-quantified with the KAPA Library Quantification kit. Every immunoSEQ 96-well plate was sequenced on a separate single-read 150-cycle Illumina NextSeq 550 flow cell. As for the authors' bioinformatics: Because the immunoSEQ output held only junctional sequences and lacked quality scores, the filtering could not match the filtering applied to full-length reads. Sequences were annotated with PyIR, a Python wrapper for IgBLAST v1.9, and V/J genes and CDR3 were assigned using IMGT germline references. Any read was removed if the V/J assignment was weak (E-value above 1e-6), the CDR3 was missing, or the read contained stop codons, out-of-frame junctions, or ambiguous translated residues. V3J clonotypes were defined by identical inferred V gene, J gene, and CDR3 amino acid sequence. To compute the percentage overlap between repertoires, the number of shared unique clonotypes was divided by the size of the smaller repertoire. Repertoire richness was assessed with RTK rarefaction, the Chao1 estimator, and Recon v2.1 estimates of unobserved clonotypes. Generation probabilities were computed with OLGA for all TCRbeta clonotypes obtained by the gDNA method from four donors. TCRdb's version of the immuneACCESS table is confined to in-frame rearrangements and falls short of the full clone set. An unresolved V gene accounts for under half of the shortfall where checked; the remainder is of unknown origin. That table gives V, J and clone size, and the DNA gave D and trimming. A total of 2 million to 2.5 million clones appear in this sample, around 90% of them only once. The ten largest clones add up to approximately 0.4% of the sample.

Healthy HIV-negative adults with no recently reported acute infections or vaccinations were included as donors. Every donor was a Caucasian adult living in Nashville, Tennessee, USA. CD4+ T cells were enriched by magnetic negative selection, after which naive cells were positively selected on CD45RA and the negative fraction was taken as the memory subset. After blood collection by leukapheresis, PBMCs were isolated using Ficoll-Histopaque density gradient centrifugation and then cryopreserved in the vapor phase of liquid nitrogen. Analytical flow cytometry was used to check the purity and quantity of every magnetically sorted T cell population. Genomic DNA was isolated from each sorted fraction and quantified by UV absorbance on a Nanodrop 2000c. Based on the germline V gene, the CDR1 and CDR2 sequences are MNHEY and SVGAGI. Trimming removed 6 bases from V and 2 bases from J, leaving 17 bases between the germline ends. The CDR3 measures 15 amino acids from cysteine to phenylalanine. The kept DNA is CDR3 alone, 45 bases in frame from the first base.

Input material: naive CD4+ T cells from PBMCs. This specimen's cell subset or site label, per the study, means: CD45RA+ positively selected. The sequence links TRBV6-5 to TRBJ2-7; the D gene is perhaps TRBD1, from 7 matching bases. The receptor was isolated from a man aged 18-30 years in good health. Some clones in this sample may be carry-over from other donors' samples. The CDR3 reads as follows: CASRAEGATPYEQYF. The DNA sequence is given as TGTGCCAGCAGGGCGGAGGGGGCAACCCCCTACGAGCAGTACTTC.